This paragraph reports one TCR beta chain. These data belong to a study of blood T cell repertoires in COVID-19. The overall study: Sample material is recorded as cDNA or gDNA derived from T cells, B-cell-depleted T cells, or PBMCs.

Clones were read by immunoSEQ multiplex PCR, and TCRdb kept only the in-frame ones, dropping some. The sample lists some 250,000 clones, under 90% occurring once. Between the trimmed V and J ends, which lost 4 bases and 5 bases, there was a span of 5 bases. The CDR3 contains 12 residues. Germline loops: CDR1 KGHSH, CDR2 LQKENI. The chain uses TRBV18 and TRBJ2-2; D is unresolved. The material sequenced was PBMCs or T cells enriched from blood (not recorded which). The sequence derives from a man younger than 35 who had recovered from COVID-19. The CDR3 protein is CASSLSTGELFF. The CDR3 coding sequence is TGTGCCAGCTCACTTTCGACCGGGGAGCTGTTTTTT.